This TCR beta chain originates from a study of tumor-infiltrating lymphocytes in primary liver carcinoma. Across the whole study: Those enrolled were patients of both sexes, who were aged 30 to 69 years.

Alongside blood RNA obtained from unsorted whole blood, germline DNA was also extracted. HBV chronically infected the treatment-naive patients. About 4.3 milliliters of peripheral blood were drawn preoperatively. Regarding the study as a whole: Paired tumor-adjacent and tumor-blood samples overlapped less than tumor region pairs did.

This clonotype was recorded at least ten times. As yet, its antigen is unknown. The authors made TCR beta cDNA from around 500 ng total RNA with a constant-region primer. Sequencing libraries for TCR beta derived from three nested multiplex PCR rounds that used slightly modified ARM-PCR. TRBV1-TRBV30 forward and Cbeta reverse primers drove the first two roughly 10-cycle rounds. TCRdb independently ran MiXCR on the multiplex PCR reads; one entry per CDR3 protein. The profile covers 330,000 or so distinct CDR3 sequences, with almost 65% appearing a single time and about 6.3% taken by the ten largest. The CDR3 totals 12 residues. Trimming left V 4 bases short and J 5 bases short, with 5 bases between. CDR1 is MNHNS and CDR2 is SASEGT in the germline V gene.

This TCR derives from a middle-aged man with primary liver carcinoma and hepatitis B virus infection. The chain links TRBV6-1 to TRBJ2-2, with TRBD1 as a possible D gene (5 bases). Sequenced material: peripheral blood. The CDR3: CASSGTTGELFF. CDR3 DNA: TGTGCCAGCAGTGGGACAACCGGGGAGCTGTTTTTT.